This TCR beta chain appears in the sequencing data of a study of cytomegalovirus exposure and HLA in healthy donors. The study's findings and limits: TCR beta sequences numbering fewer than 20,000 were associated with HLA alleles at 0.05 false discovery rate in a later analysis. Accurate prediction of HLA-A and HLA-B alleles (for most subjects) was reportedly achieved from TCR beta sequences.

The primer mix had 60 Vbeta and 13 Jbeta primers. The method was immunoSEQ multiplex PCR; TCRdb's version includes in-frame clones alone and lacks a portion of them. Altogether over 150,000 clones are present, over 80% being singletons, with the ten largest covering 1.6%. This clone was found once. Its antigen is currently unknown. This CDR3 has 19 amino acids. Germline trimming cut 5 bases from V and 5 bases from J; bases unmatched to any gene: 19. CDR1 and CDR2 from the germline V gene are LGHNA and YNFKEQ. The clonotype was recovered from a man aged 50-59 years in good health and CMV-seronegative. The V gene is TRBV4-2, the J gene TRBJ2-5, with 11 bases matching TRBD2. Sample: PBMCs. CDR3 sequence reads: CASSERAQLAGGLRETQYF. The CDR3 DNA reads as TGTGCCAGCAGCGAACGAGCCCAGCTAGCGGGGGGCCTCCGTGAGACCCAGTACTTC.